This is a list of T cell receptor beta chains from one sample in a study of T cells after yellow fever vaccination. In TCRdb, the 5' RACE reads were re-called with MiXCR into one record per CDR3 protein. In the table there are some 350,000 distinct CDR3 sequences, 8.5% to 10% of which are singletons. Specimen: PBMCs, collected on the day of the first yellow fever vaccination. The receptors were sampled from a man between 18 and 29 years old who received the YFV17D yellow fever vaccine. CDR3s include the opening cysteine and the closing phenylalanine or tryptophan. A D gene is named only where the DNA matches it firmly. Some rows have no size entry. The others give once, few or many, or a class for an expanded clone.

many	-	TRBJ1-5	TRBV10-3	TGTGCCATCAGTGAGTATCAGTTAGGAGGAAGCAATCAGCCCCAGCATTTT	CAISEYQLGGSNQPQHF
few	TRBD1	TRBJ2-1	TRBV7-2	TGTGCCAGCAACCTAGGATGGGGACAGGGGGACAATGAGCAGTTCTTC	CASNLGWGQGDNEQFF
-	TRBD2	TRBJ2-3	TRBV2	TGTGCCAGCAGTGGGTGGACTAGTGGTGCAGATACGCAGTATTTT	CASSGWTSGADTQYF
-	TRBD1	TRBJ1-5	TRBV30	TGTGCCTGGACCGGGACAGGGGATAGCAATCAGCCCCAGCATTTT	CAWTGTGDSNQPQHF
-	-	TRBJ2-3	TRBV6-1	TGTGCCAGCAGGGGGGGGCTAGGAGCAGATACGCAGTATTTT	CASRGGLGADTQYF
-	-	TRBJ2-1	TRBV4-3	TGCGCCAGCAGCCAAAGACAGGTGATCCGAGGTGAGCAGTTCTTC	CASSQRQVIRGEQFF
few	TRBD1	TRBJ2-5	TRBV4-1	TGCGCCAGCAGCCAAACAGGGGAGGAGACCCAGTACTTC	CASSQTGEETQYF
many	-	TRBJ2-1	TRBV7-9	TGTGCCAGCAGCCCCCGGGGGTCCACTCACCATGAGCAGTTCTTC	CASSPRGSTHHEQFF
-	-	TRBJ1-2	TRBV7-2	TGTGCCAGCAGCCGAGCCGGGACGGACAACTATGGCTACACCTTC	CASSRAGTDNYGYTF
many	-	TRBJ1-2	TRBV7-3	TGTGCCAGCAGCTCCACGAGAACTTCTAACTATGGCTACACCTTC	CASSSTRTSNYGYTF
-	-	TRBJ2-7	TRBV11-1	TGTGCCAGCAGCTCCGTAGGAAGAAACTCCTACGAGCAGTACTTC	CASSSVGRNSYEQYF
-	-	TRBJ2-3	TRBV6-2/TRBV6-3	TGTGCCAGCAGTACCAGGAGTGATACGCAGTATTTT	CASSTRSDTQYF
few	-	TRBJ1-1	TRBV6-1	TGTGCCAGCGGAAGACAGAATAAGAACACTGAAGCTTTCTTT	CASGRQNKNTEAFF
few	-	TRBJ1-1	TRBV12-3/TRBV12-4	TGTGCCAGCAGTTCTAGAGGGGTGACTGAAGCTTTCTTT	CASSSRGVTEAFF
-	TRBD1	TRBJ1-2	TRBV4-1	TGCGCCAGCAGCCAACCGACAGGGCACTATGGCTACACCTTC	CASSQPTGHYGYTF
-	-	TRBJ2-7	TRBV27	TGTGCCAGCAGTGCAGGGGTAGGTAAGCGGTCCTACGAGCAGTACTTC	CASSAGVGKRSYEQYF
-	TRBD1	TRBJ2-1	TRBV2	TGTGCCAGCACCGGGGACAGGGGAAATGAGCAGTTCTTC	CASTGDRGNEQFF
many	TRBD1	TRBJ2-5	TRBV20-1	TGCAGTGCTCGGGGACAGGGGGCTGGGCGTCGGTTGGAAACCCAGTACTTC	CSARGQGAGRRLETQYF
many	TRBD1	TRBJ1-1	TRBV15	TGTGCCACCAGCAGAGATCAGTCAGGGGGCTGGGGAGCTTTCTTT	CATSRDQSGGWGAFF
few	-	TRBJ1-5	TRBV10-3	TGTGCCACCGGGGTAAACGGGGGACCCAATCAGCCCCAGCATTTT	CATGVNGGPNQPQHF
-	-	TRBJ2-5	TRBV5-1	TGCGCCAGCAGCCTACTAGACGGCCTAGGGGAGACCCAGTACTTC	CASSLLDGLGETQYF
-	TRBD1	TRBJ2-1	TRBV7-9	TGTGCCAGCAGCTTAGCAACAGGGGGCTTTTACAATGAGCAGTTCTTC	CASSLATGGFYNEQFF
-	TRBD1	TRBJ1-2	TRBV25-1	TGTGCCAGCAGCCACCGGGACAGGGGGCTCTATGGCTACACCTTC	CASSHRDRGLYGYTF
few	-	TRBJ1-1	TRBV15	TGTGCCACCAGCACCGCCCCAGGGGTCACTGAAGCTTTCTTT	CATSTAPGVTEAFF
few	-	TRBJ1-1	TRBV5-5	TGTGCCAGCAGCTCAGGAAGTCCTGAAGCTTTCTTT	CASSSGSPEAFF
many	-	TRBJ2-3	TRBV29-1	TGCAGCGTCGGACAGCCAAGTCTCACAGATACGCAGTATTTT	CSVGQPSLTDTQYF
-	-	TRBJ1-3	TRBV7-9	TGTGCCAGCAGCTTGACAGTTGCGACAAACACCATATATTTT	CASSLTVATNTIYF
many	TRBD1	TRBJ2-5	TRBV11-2	TGTGCCAGCAGCCTGGGACAGGGGGAGATCCAGTACTTC	CASSLGQGEIQYF
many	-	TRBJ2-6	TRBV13	TGTGCCAGCAGCCCTCGTTGGGACACCTCTGGGGCCAACGTCCTGACTTTC	CASSPRWDTSGANVLTF
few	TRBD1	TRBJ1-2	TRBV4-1	TGCGCCAGCAGCCAAGGGCAGTGGACAGGAGGCTACACCTTC	CASSQGQWTGGYTF